The 20 T cell receptor beta chains in this list originate from one sample, sequenced in a study of tumor-infiltrating lymphocytes in oesophageal squamous cell carcinoma. TCRdb processed the PCR reads anew with MiXCR; each CDR3 protein has one entry. The repertoire holds 20,000 to 30,000 distinct CDR3 sequences, with roughly 35% as singletons. The sample comprised esophageal tumor tissue. The receptor source for this set is a male donor with esophageal squamous cell carcinoma.

This clonotype came up many times. V and J are TRBV6-1 and TRBJ2-2; 11 nucleotides match TRBD2. Germline trimming cut 6 bases from V and 6 bases from J; bases unmatched to any gene: 6. The CDR3 spans 15 residues. The germline gives CDR1 MNHNS, CDR2 SASEGT. CDR3 in amino acids: CASRYSGGAPGELFF. The DNA of the CDR3 is TGTGCCAGCAGATATAGCGGGGGGGCCCCCGGGGAGCTGTTTTTT.

Many counts were recorded for this clonotype. The V and J genes are TRBV2 and TRBJ2-7, with TRBD1 matching over 10 bases. The CDR3 loop spans 14 amino acids. V lost 6 bases, J lost 2 bases, and 4 bases stayed unmatched. Germline V gives CDR1 SNHLY, CDR2 FYNNEI. The CDR3 spells CASRVGQGAYEQYF. DNA of the CDR3: TGTGCCAGCAGAGTTGGACAGGGGGCCTACGAGCAGTACTTC.

V gene TRBV6-5 combines with J gene TRBJ2-3; 7 nucleotides agree with TRBD2. The V gene end was trimmed by 6 bases and the J gene end by 0 bases; junction bases not matched to a gene: 0. CDR3 length equals 13 residues. Germline V gene data show CDR1 as MNHEY and CDR2 as SVGAGI. CDR3 in amino acids: CASRLASTDTQYF. The CDR3 bases are TGTGCCAGCAGACTAGCGAGCACAGATACGCAGTATTTT.

The chain uses TRBV28 and TRBJ1-5; 10 nucleotides line up with TRBD1. Germline V CDR1 and CDR2: MDHEN, SYDVKM. The trim removed 6 bases at V and 5 bases at J, leaving 4 bases unmatched. The CDR3 covers 14 residues. CDR3 residues: CASRTGGGDQPQHF. The DNA of the CDR3 is TGTGCCAGCAGGACAGGGGGCGGGGATCAGCCCCAGCATTTT.

V gene TRBV11-2 combines with J gene TRBJ2-1; D unclear. Germline V CDR1 and CDR2: SGHAT, FQNNGV. The CDR3 is 16 residues long. V was shortened by 5 bases and J by 1 base, with 15 bases between the two germline ends. The CDR3: CASSSRATESYNEQFF. The CDR3 bases are TGTGCCAGCAGCAGCCGGGCAACAGAATCCTACAATGAGCAGTTCTTC.

CDR3 residues: CASSLGRAYEQYF. For the CDR3, the DNA is TGTGCCAGCAGCTTAGGGAGGGCCTACGAGCAGTACTTC. The chain recombines TRBV7-8 with TRBJ2-7; the D gene is possibly TRBD2 (6 bases). The germline V and J ends were trimmed by 1 base and 2 bases, with 6 bases remaining between them. Germline CDR1 is SGHVS and CDR2 is FQNEAQ. The CDR3 runs 13 residues.

Ten or more counts support this clonotype. The CDR3 here is CASRWTGGYEQYF. CDR3 sequence (DNA): TGTGCCAGCAGGTGGACAGGGGGCTACGAGCAGTACTTC. The gene calls are TRBV27 and TRBJ2-7; 10 bases match TRBD1. Germline CDR1 is MNHEY and CDR2 is SMNVEV (reference sequence). The J segment lost 3 bases and the V segment lost 6 bases, leaving 2 bases of the junction unmatched. This CDR3 has 13 residues.

This clonotype has ten or more counts. This may be a read error, as it is one base from a much larger clone. The rearrangement links TRBV7-2 to TRBJ2-5; 7 bases fit TRBD1. The CDR3 spans 15 residues. The trim removed 2 bases at V and 11 bases at J, leaving 14 bases unmatched. Germline CDR1 SGHTA, CDR2 FQGNSA. DNA for the CDR3: TGTGCCAGCAGCTTAAGGACAGGCCGTAACGATGAGCAGTACTTC. Translation gives CASSLRTGRNDEQYF.

By share of the sample, this clonotype is medium-sized. The V call is TRBV7-2, the J call TRBJ2-1; TRBD2 might be the D (5 bases). This CDR3 is 15 amino acids long. Germline assignment: CDR1 SGHTA and CDR2 FQGNSA. Trimming left V 7 bases short and J 0 bases short, with 13 bases between. The CDR3 protein is CASNLAGSSYNEQFF. The CDR3 nucleotides are TGTGCCAGCAATCTAGCCGGAAGCTCCTACAATGAGCAGTTCTTC.

This chain links TRBV28 with TRBJ2-5, with D perhaps TRBD1 (5 bases). Germline V gene data show CDR1 as MDHEN and CDR2 as SYDVKM. With 6 bases removed from V and 13 bases from J, the gap between germline ends came to 24 bases. CDR3 length: 14 residues. The CDR3 loop reads CASSKTVALRLWYF. CDR3 coding DNA: TGTGCCAGCAGCAAGACAGTTGCCTTACGTTTGTGGTACTTC.

The V call is TRBV12-3 or TRBV12-4, the J call TRBJ2-4, with no clear D. Near its end, the DNA agrees better with TRBJ2-6, so the J call may be wrong. The CDR3 contains 14 residues. As DNA, the CDR3 is TGTGCCAGCACCGCTCGAACTGGGGCCAACGTCCTGACTTTC. Residues: CASTARTGANVLTF.

This clonotype has only a few counts. V and J are TRBV7-3 and TRBJ2-1; a weak D match, TRBD2 (6 bases). Looked up from germline, CDR1 is SGHTA and CDR2 is FQGTGA. There are 13 residues in the CDR3. Trimming left V 5 bases short and J 6 bases short, with 11 bases between. The CDR3, as DNA: TGTGCCAGCAGCCCCCCCGGGGGCAATGAGCAGTTCTTC. It codes for CASSPPGGNEQFF.

This clonotype came up many times. V gene TRBV28 combines with J gene TRBJ1-2; D not certain. The CDR3 length is 12 residues. Trimming shortened V by 3 bases and J by 3 bases, and 5 bases separated the two germline ends. The germline V gene encodes CDR1 MDHEN and CDR2 SYDVKM. As DNA, the CDR3 is TGTGCCAGCAGTTTCGGTTACTATGGCTACACCTTC. Protein product: CASSFGYYGYTF.

This clonotype was picked up many times. The CDR3 is CASSEILAGGYNEQFF. CDR3 bases: TGTGCCAGCAGTGAGATACTAGCGGGAGGTTACAATGAGCAGTTCTTC. The chain recombines TRBV2 with TRBJ2-1; TRBD2 agrees at 12 bases. Losses at the gene ends were 3 bases for V and 4 bases for J; bases not matched to a gene: 4. The CDR3 totals 16 residues. CDR1 is SNHLY and CDR2 is FYNNEI in the germline V gene.

For the CDR3, the DNA is TGTGCCAGCAGTGTAGCGGGAGGACCTAGCACAGATACGCAGTATTTT. Its translation is CASSVAGGPSTDTQYF. This chain connects TRBV6-5 to TRBJ2-3; 10 positions match TRBD2. V shed 5 bases, J shed 0 bases, and the junction held 5 bases outside the gene matches. The length of the CDR3 is 16 residues. Germline V gives CDR1 MNHEY, CDR2 SVGAGI.

This clonotype was counted only a few times. The chain recombines TRBV7-6 with TRBJ2-1; D is undetermined. Trimming stripped 3 bases from V and 5 bases from J, with 5 bases between. The germline gives CDR1 SGHVS, CDR2 FNYEAQ. This CDR3 has 12 amino acids. The CDR3 reads CASSFNHNEQFF. The CDR3, as DNA: TGTGCCAGCAGCTTTAATCACAATGAGCAGTTCTTC.

This clonotype was observed a few times. The genes are TRBV7-6 and TRBJ2-3; TRBD2 matches 10 bases. The CDR3 is 17 residues long. Unmatched junction bases numbered 9, after V lost 1 base and J lost 5 bases. Germline V gene data show CDR1 as SGHVS and CDR2 as FNYEAQ. The CDR3 region has the DNA TGTGCCAGCAGCTTAGGAGATAGCGGGAGGATCGGAGATACGCAGTATTTT. Its translation is CASSLGDSGRIGDTQYF.

This clonotype was seen many times. The CDR3 is CASSDHGRSSYNSPLHF. CDR3 nucleotides: TGTGCCAGCAGTGACCATGGGAGGAGCTCCTATAATTCACCCCTCCACTTT. The chain has TRBV25-1 and TRBJ1-6; no clear D gene. The CDR3 runs to 17 residues. Looked up from germline, CDR1 is MGHDK and CDR2 is SYGVNS. The V and J ends lost 3 bases and 0 bases respectively, with 12 bases between them.

The V gene is TRBV2, the J gene TRBJ2-1; D call uncertain. Germline assignment: CDR1 SNHLY and CDR2 FYNNEI. V gave up 7 bases and J gave up 1 base, with 11 bases separating them. This CDR3 has 14 residues. This CDR3 reads CASITANSYNEQFF. Written as DNA, the CDR3 is TGTGCCAGCATTACAGCGAATTCCTACAATGAGCAGTTCTTC.

V and J are TRBV29-1 and TRBJ2-5; 8 nucleotides agree with TRBD1. V lost 6 bases and J lost 9; bases outside the gene matches: 12. The CDR3 runs to 13 residues. CDR1 and CDR2 (germline): SQVTM, ANQGSEA. DNA of the CDR3: TGCAGCGTACCACAGGGGGTAGATGGGGCCCAGTACTTC. Translation: CSVPQGVDGAQYF.